The 17 T cell receptor beta chains below come from one sample, sequenced in a study of Graves' ophthalmopathy and Graves' hyperthyroidism. Amplified TCR beta CDR3 regions were obtained using RNA transcripts as template. RT-PCR with HTBI primers came first, then second-round multiplex PCR. In TCRdb, the multiplex PCR reads were re-called with MiXCR into one record per CDR3 protein. Of some 1.1 million distinct CDR3 sequences listed, about two fifths are singletons. Sequencing input: peripheral blood or thyroid tissue (not recorded which). These receptors all come from an adult man with Graves' hyperthyroidism.

This clonotype was recorded once. Because the CDR3's place on the DNA is in doubt, the DNA is left out and the CDR3 is given as listed by TCRdb. The chain is built from TRBV20-1 and TRBJ2-5; no check of the table's D call, TRBD1, against the DNA was made. CDR1 and CDR2 (germline): DFQATT, SNEGSKA (reference sequence). Termini included, the CDR3 measures 23 amino acids. The CDR3 loop is CSAYTRDTSGDDGYTFGSGTQYF.

Only one count was recorded for this clonotype. The chain carries TRBV10-3 and TRBJ2-7; 9 bases fit TRBD1. V lost 6 bases and J lost 5; bases outside the gene matches: 5. CDR3 length: 13 residues. Per germline, CDR1 ENHRY and CDR2 SYGVKD. The CDR3 region is CAIRPGQGNEQYF. CDR3 nucleotides: TGTGCCATCAGGCCGGGACAGGGCAACGAGCAGTACTTC.

This clonotype was seen many times. The chain recombines TRBV25-1 with TRBJ1-4; the D is unclear. Trimming cost V 4 bases and J 5 bases, with 14 bases left between them. There are 15 residues in the CDR3. Germline V lookup: CDR1 MGHDK, CDR2 SYGVNS. Here the CDR3 reads CASSATDALNEKLFF. The CDR3 nucleotides are TGTGCCAGCAGTGCTACGGACGCCTTGAATGAAAAACTGTTTTTT.

The chain is built from TRBV7-8 and TRBJ1-5; D gene uncertain. CDR1 and CDR2 (germline): SGHVS, FQNEAQ. There are 12 residues in the CDR3. Trimming removed 1 base at V and 14 bases at J, with 12 bases between. The CDR3 region is CASSLVAGYEHF. The CDR3 DNA follows: TGTGCCAGCAGCTTAGTGGCAGGTTACGAGCATTTT.

This clonotype has a count of ten or more. The V and J genes are TRBV7-2 and TRBJ1-6, with D possibly matching TRBD1 (5 bases). Germline V gene sequence: CDR1 SGHTA, CDR2 FQGNSA. This CDR3 comprises 17 residues. V was cut by 5 bases and J by 7 bases, with 21 bases left in between. The CDR3 nucleotides read TGTGCCAGCAGCCACCAACGGTCTGGGGGGATGAATTCACCCCTCCACTTT. It specifies CASSHQRSGGMNSPLHF.

The CDR3 region is CASRIGQRNTGELFF. CDR3 DNA: TGCGCCAGCAGAATTGGGCAGAGAAACACCGGGGAGCTGTTTTTT. The chain joins TRBV5-1 to TRBJ2-2; D unclear. Germline V lookup: CDR1 SGHRS, CDR2 YFSETQ. V was pared by 5 bases and J by 2 bases, with 13 bases between. The CDR3 extends over 15 amino acids.

This clonotype has only one observation. The genes are TRBV20-1 and TRBJ1-4; no firm D call. Germline loops: CDR1 DFQATT, CDR2 SNEGSKA (reference sequence). This CDR3 has 14 amino acids. Trimming shortened V by 6 bases and J by 0 bases, and 11 bases separated the two germline ends. The CDR3, as DNA: TGCAGTGCCCGGATTTTGGCAACTAATGAAAAACTGTTTTTT. The encoded protein is CSARILATNEKLFF.

This clonotype appeared many times. The chain couples TRBV14 to TRBJ1-2; D is unclear. The V and J ends lost 2 bases and 11 bases respectively, with 9 bases between them. The CDR3 spans 11 residues. Germline V gives CDR1 SGHDN, CDR2 FVKESK. The CDR3 bases are TGTGCCAGCAGCCAACTGCTTGATTACACCTTC. It translates to CASSQLLDYTF.

Ten or more counts support this clonotype. The chain couples TRBV7-9 to TRBJ1-2; D remains ambiguous. V lost 6 bases, J lost 3 bases, and 11 bases lay in between. This CDR3 is built from 13 residues. The germline V gene encodes CDR1 SEHNR and CDR2 FQNEAQ (reference sequence). In nucleotides, the CDR3 is TGTGCCAGCAGTACACAATTAGACTATGGCTACACCTTC. Its translation: CASSTQLDYGYTF. Looking up the rest from reference TRBV7-9 and TRBJ1-2 gives the full variable domain: DTGVSQNPRHKITKRGQNVTFRCDPISEHNRLYWYRQTLGQGPEFLTYFQNEAQLEKSRLLSDRFSAERPKGSFSTLEIQRTEQGDSAMYLCASSTQLDYGYTFGSGTRLTVV.

The CDR3 reads CATSRLASYRGQGAEEQYF. Written as DNA, the CDR3 is TGTGCCACCAGCCGACTAGCTAGCTACAGGGGGCAGGGGGCGGAGGAGCAGTACTTC. This rearrangement joins TRBV15 to TRBJ2-7; 9 bases are shared with TRBD1. CDR1 and CDR2 from the germline V gene are LNHNV and YYDKDF (reference sequence). This CDR3 is 19 amino acids long. The V gene end was trimmed by 5 bases and the J gene end by 7 bases; junction bases not matched to a gene: 24.

The gene calls are TRBV11-2 and TRBJ2-1; D ambiguous. V lost 1 base, J lost 0 bases, and 10 bases lay in between. CDR3 length equals 16 residues. Germline values: CDR1 SGHAT, CDR2 FQNNGV. The CDR3 is CASSLGVKSSYNEQFF. The DNA of the CDR3 is TGTGCCAGCAGCTTAGGCGTTAAGAGCTCCTACAATGAGCAGTTCTTC.

This clonotype was seen more than once but under ten times. J is TRBJ1-1 and V is TRBV6-5; D is unclear. Trimming removed 0 bases at V and 0 bases at J, with 8 bases between. CDR3 length equals 15 residues. CDR1 is MNHEY and CDR2 is SVGAGI in the germline V gene. The CDR3 nucleotides are TGTGCCAGCAGTTACTCCAAGGGTATGAACACTGAAGCTTTCTTT. Its protein product is CASSYSKGMNTEAFF.

The chain recombines TRBV7-9 with TRBJ1-5; tentative D call: TRBD1 (6 bases). The V gene lost 6 bases and the J gene lost 2 bases, with 17 bases spanning the gap. CDR1 SEHNR and CDR2 FQNEAQ come from the germline V gene (reference sequence). The CDR3 totals 16 residues. CDR3 coding DNA: TGTGCCAGCAGGGACGGGACACCGGTCCGCAATCAGCCCCAGCATTTT. Amino acid sequence: CASRDGTPVRNQPQHF.

The chain recombines TRBV15 with TRBJ2-7, with D possibly TRBD2 on 6 matching bases. The CDR3 is made up of 14 amino acids. From germline, CDR1 is LNHNV and CDR2 YYDKDF (reference sequence). V shed 2 bases and J shed 3 bases, with 11 bases lying between them. This CDR3 is CATSRPLASYEQYF. CDR3 in DNA: TGTGCCACCAGCAGACCTCTAGCGAGCTACGAGCAGTACTTC.

At least ten counts were recorded for this clonotype. The V call is TRBV13, the J call TRBJ2-7; 9 positions agree with TRBD1. The CDR3 consists of 15 residues. J gave up 5 bases and V 6 bases, and 11 bases lay outside the gene matches. Germline V lookup: CDR1 PRHDT, CDR2 FYEKMQ (reference sequence). CDR3 DNA: TGTGCCAGCAGTTTCGTCCCGGGACAGGGTGACGAGCAGTACTTC. It specifies CASSFVPGQGDEQYF.

This clonotype was seen ten or more times. The chain links TRBV10-1 to TRBJ1-1; D not resolved. The CDR3 spans 15 residues. Germline CDR1 WNHNN, CDR2 SYGVQD (reference sequence). V was cut by 0 bases and J by 3 bases, with 11 bases left in between. The CDR3 sequence: CASSESNSTDTEAFF. For the CDR3, the DNA is TGCGCCAGCAGTGAGTCAAACAGTACCGACACTGAAGCTTTCTTT.

V and J are TRBV19 and TRBJ2-6; a weak D match, TRBD2 (5 bases). This CDR3 contains 13 residues. CDR1 and CDR2 from the germline V gene are LNHDA and SQIVND (reference sequence). The V end was cut by 6 bases, the J end by 6 bases, with 9 bases between. CDR3 in amino acids: CASRAGVANVLTF. DNA for the CDR3: TGTGCCAGTAGGGCCGGGGTGGCCAACGTCCTGACTTTC.